The next 17 T cell receptor beta chains were all read from a single sample in a study of blood T cell repertoires in COVID-19. Sequenced by immunoSEQ multiplex PCR; TCRdb stores in-frame clones only, minus some. The table includes 150,000 to 200,000 clones, about 88% detected once. Sequencing was performed on PBMCs or T cells enriched from blood (not recorded which). The origin of the receptors is a middle-aged woman in a cohort exposed to, infected with or recovered from COVID-19 (not recorded which).

This sequence joins TRBV3-1 (or the pseudogene TRBV3-2) and TRBJ2-7; 8 bases map to TRBD1. V trimming: 4 bases; J trimming: 3 bases; junction bases outside the gene matches: 2. Germline V gene data show CDR1 as LGHDT and CDR2 as YNNKEL (reference sequence). The CDR3 consists of 13 residues. CDR3 in amino acids: CASSPQGGYEQYF. DNA of the CDR3: TGTGCCAGCAGCCCACAGGGGGGCTACGAGCAGTACTTC.

The CDR3 DNA sequence: TGTGCCTCTTCCCAAGCCTCGCGAGGGAGAATCACAGATACGCAGTATTTT. Its protein is CASSQASRGRITDTQYF. The genes are TRBV27 and TRBJ2-3; D may be TRBD2 (5 bases). Trimming stripped 11 bases from V and 2 bases from J, with 26 bases between. The CDR3 has 17 amino acids. Germline values: CDR1 MNHEY, CDR2 SMNVEV (reference sequence).

V and J are TRBV7-9 and TRBJ1-2, with 9 positions matching TRBD1. The CDR3 consists of 13 residues. The V and J ends lost 5 bases and 5 bases, in that order; junction bases with no gene match: 3. Germline CDR1 reads SEHNR; CDR2 reads FQNEAQ (reference sequence). In nucleotides, the CDR3 is TGTGCCAGCAGCGAACAGGGGGCTTATGGCTACACCTTC. Encoded protein: CASSEQGAYGYTF. The whole variable domain, remainder taken from reference TRBV7-9 and TRBJ1-2, is DTGVSQNPRHKITKRGQNVTFRCDPISEHNRLYWYRQTLGQGPEFLTYFQNEAQLEKSRLLSDRFSAERPKGSFSTLEIQRTEQGDSAMYLCASSEQGAYGYTFGSGTRLTVV.

The chain joins TRBV5-6 to TRBJ2-2, with unresolved D. The CDR3 has 12 amino acids. Deletions cut 3 bases from V and 6 bases from J, with 6 bases between. Germline V gene data show CDR1 as SGHDT and CDR2 as YYEEEE. The CDR3, as DNA: TGTGCCAGCAGCTCCGGGTCCGGGGAGCTGTTTTTT. Amino acid sequence: CASSSGSGELFF.

This sequence joins TRBV4-3 and TRBJ2-1; D is perhaps TRBD2 (5 bases). Germline V lookup: CDR1 LGHNA, CDR2 YSLEER. V lost 0 bases and J lost 3, with 9 bases in between. This CDR3 region has 15 residues. The chain's CDR3 is CASSQEEVNYNEQFF. CDR3 sequence (DNA): TGCGCCAGCAGCCAAGAGGAGGTTAACTACAATGAGCAGTTCTTC.

The chain is built from TRBV6-2 or TRBV6-3 and TRBJ2-3; TRBD2 matches 9 bases. V dropped 2 bases and J dropped 5; count of bases not matched to a gene: 11. Germline CDR1 and CDR2: MNHEY and SVGEGT. The CDR3 totals 17 residues. This CDR3 reads CASSYPLNAGGQDTQYF. CDR3 in DNA: TGTGCCAGCAGTTACCCGCTAAACGCGGGAGGGCAAGATACGCAGTATTTT.

Here the CDR3 reads CASSLEQGARTEAFF. In nucleotides, the CDR3 is TGCGCCAGCAGCTTGGAACAGGGGGCGCGCACTGAAGCTTTCTTT. The V and J genes are TRBV5-1 and TRBJ1-1; TRBD1 matches 9 bases. V shed 0 bases, J shed 4 bases, and the junction held 4 bases outside the gene matches. Per germline, CDR1 SGHRS and CDR2 YFSETQ. The CDR3 is 15 amino acids.

This clone was detected a few times. V is TRBV4-2 and J is TRBJ1-2; D call uncertain. The CDR3 is 15 amino acids. CDR1 is LGHNA, CDR2 YNFKEQ, per germline. V lost 0 bases and J 8 bases, leaving 16 bases between the germline ends. The CDR3 coding sequence is TGTGCCAGCAGCCAAGAGGTAGTGGGAGCCGGAGGCTACACCTTC. Translating gives CASSQEVVGAGGYTF.

The chain links TRBV4-1 to TRBJ1-1, with 10 bases lining up with TRBD1. Germline V gives CDR1 MGHRA, CDR2 YSYEKL. The CDR3 has 13 residues. Germline trimming cut 2 bases from V and 9 bases from J; bases unmatched to any gene: 3. The CDR3 nucleotides are TGCGCCAGCAGCCAACGACAGGGGGCTCAAGCTTTCTTT. Translating it yields CASSQRQGAQAFF.

The chain carries TRBV7-2 and TRBJ1-3, with 7 bases aligning to TRBD1. Losses at the gene ends were 2 bases for V and 4 bases for J; bases not matched to a gene: 5. From germline, CDR1 is SGHTA and CDR2 FQGNSA. This CDR3 has 15 amino acids. The CDR3 nucleotides read TGTGCCAGCAGCTTACCAGGGGGAGCCGGAAACACCATATATTTT. Protein: CASSLPGGAGNTIYF.

The chain combines TRBV10-2 with TRBJ2-1, with 8 bases that match TRBD2. This CDR3 is 17 amino acids long. The germline gives CDR1 WSHSY, CDR2 SAAADI. Losses at the gene ends were 0 bases for V and 0 bases for J; bases not matched to a gene: 4. CDR3 sequence: CASSESSGGSSYNEQFF. The CDR3 coding sequence is TGCGCCAGCAGTGAGTCCAGCGGGGGTAGCTCCTACAATGAGCAGTTCTTC.

The J gene is TRBJ1-1, the V gene TRBV19, with D possibly matching TRBD1 (6 bases). V lost 5 bases and J 4 bases, leaving 11 bases between the germline ends. CDR3 size: 13 residues. Germline lookup yields CDR1 LNHDA and CDR2 SQIVND (reference sequence). This CDR3 is CASSWGRGTEAFF. The CDR3 region has the DNA TGTGCCAGTAGTTGGGGCAGGGGCACTGAAGCTTTCTTT.

The genes are TRBV4-3 and TRBJ1-6; unclear D gene. The germline CDR1 and CDR2 sequences are LGHNA and YSLEER. This CDR3 contains 13 residues. V lost 0 bases and J lost 7, with 4 bases in between. CDR3 loop: CASSQDENSPLHF. The CDR3 DNA sequence: TGCGCCAGCAGCCAAGATGAGAATTCACCCCTCCACTTT.

This chain uses TRBV7-9 with TRBJ2-7; 8 nucleotides match TRBD1. Unmatched junction bases numbered 10, after V lost 6 bases and J lost 3 bases. Germline CDR1 SEHNR, CDR2 FQNEAQ (reference sequence). The CDR3 length is 15 residues. The CDR3 sequence is CASSSPGTGLYEQYF. In DNA, the CDR3 is TGTGCCAGCAGTTCCCCCGGGACAGGTCTCTACGAGCAGTACTTC.

This chain connects TRBV7-6 to TRBJ1-4; possibly TRBD1 for D (6 bases). There are 15 residues in the CDR3. Germline V CDR1 and CDR2: SGHVS, FNYEAQ. Trimming removed 5 bases at V and 7 bases at J, with 17 bases between. CDR3 in amino acids: CASSPRAGDREKLFF. The CDR3 nucleotides read TGTGCCAGCAGCCCCAGGGCAGGGGACCGTGAAAAACTGTTTTTT.

The gene calls are TRBV3-1 (or the pseudogene TRBV3-2) and TRBJ2-3; a weak D match, TRBD2 (5 bases). V was clipped by 1 base and J by 4 bases, with 15 bases between them. Germline V gene lookup returns CDR1 LGHDT and CDR2 YNNKEL (reference sequence). CDR3 length: 16 residues. CDR3 nucleotides: TGTGCCAGCAGCCAAGGTCCCAGGCCGGAGGCAGATACGCAGTATTTT. Translated, it gives CASSQGPRPEADTQYF.

The rearrangement uses TRBV7-9 and TRBJ2-5; D not resolved. Trimming took off 1 base at V and 4 bases at J, with 4 bases between the two ends. The CDR3 length is 12 residues. The germline V gene has CDR1 SEHNR and CDR2 FQNEAQ (reference sequence). The CDR3 reads CASSLVRETQYF. The CDR3 region has the DNA TGTGCCAGCAGCTTAGTCAGAGAGACCCAGTACTTC.